Below, one T cell receptor (beta chain) is given with its context. The CDR3 loop spans 15 amino acids. Trimming removed 5 bases from V and 3 bases from J; junction bases left unmatched: 8. In germline, CDR1 is MNHEY, CDR2 SMNVEV (reference sequence). This sample is part of a study of blood T cell repertoires in COVID-19. Study-wide context: The origin of the acute and convalescent COVID-19 samples was the United States, Italy and Spain. PBMCs, B-cell-depleted T cells, or T cells were the source of the cDNA or gDNA that made up the material.

Study processing details: Amplification from reference gene primers served as the basis for estimated nucleated cell counts. The repertoire was sequenced with immunoSEQ multiplex PCR; TCRdb's copy has only in-frame clones and lacks some. V and J calls and clone size come straight from that table; D and trimming were deduced from the DNA. The table has 250,000 to 350,000 clones, 75% to 90% seen once; the top ten hold roughly 2.3%. This TCR was recovered from a man aged 18 to 30 with active or convalescent COVID-19. The chain joins TRBV27 to TRBJ2-7; 9 bases are a match to TRBD1. Specimen: peripheral blood. In DNA form, the CDR3 reads TGTGCCAGCAGTCCGACAGGGACAGGGATCTACGAGCAGTACTTC. This sequence encodes CASSPTGTGIYEQYF.